Detailed here is one T cell receptor beta chain. The read falls 3 residues short of the CDR3 end, and the missing part is taken from the germline J gene. This sample is drawn from a study of T cells in women clearing cervical HPV infection. The CDR3 has 15 residues. Looked up from germline, CDR1 is SGHRS and CDR2 is YFSETQ. With 2 bases clipped from V and 3 bases from J, the junction kept 5 bases outside the gene matches. The data were produced by immunoSEQ multiplex PCR, yet TCRdb's version contains in-frame clones alone and is incomplete. This sample's table has 25,000 to 30,000 clones. The clonotype originates from a woman aged 18 to 75 with a cervical HPV16 infection that either progressed to CIN3+ or cleared (not recorded which). Sample: blood buffy coat. The V call is TRBV5-1, the J call TRBJ2-7; TRBD1 matches at 10 bases. The CDR3 protein is CASSLPGTGVYEQYF. Incomplete CDR3 DNA: TGCGCCAGCAGCTTACCCGGGACAGGGGTCTACGAG.